The T cell receptor (beta chain) under discussion was sequenced for a study of OX40 agonist ivuxolimab in advanced cancers. About the research overall: Among those enrolled, mean age was about 60 years (range about 23 to 90) and approximately 83% were male.

Clones were read by immunoSEQ multiplex PCR, and TCRdb kept only the in-frame ones, dropping some. The table records around 95,000 clones, approximately 91% of them present only once. CDR1 is GTSNPN and CDR2 is SVGIG in the germline V gene (reference sequence). This CDR3 has 13 residues. Trimming took off 8 bases at V and 5 bases at J, with 18 bases between the two ends. The TCR comes from an adult with an advanced solid tumor such as melanoma, head and neck, liver or kidney cancer. The chain employs TRBV30 and TRBJ2-5; either TRBD1 or TRBD2 may fit D (5 bases each). The sequencing used CD4+ or CD8+ T cells sorted from blood, collected in a trial of the OX40 agonist ivuxolimab. The chain's CDR3 is CAVGPPQRETQYF. CDR3 bases: TGTGCCGTGGGACCACCACAGAGGGAGACCCAGTACTTC.